Given below is one TCR beta chain in context. This sample is part of a study of OX40 agonist ivuxolimab in advanced cancers. Germline CDR1 MNHEY, CDR2 SMNVEV (reference sequence). This CDR3 region has 15 residues. V was pared by 3 bases and J by 0 bases, with 1 base of the junction left unmatched. Sequencing used immunoSEQ multiplex PCR; TCRdb keeps in-frame clones, though not all of them. Altogether fewer than 85,000 clones are present, under 95% being singletons, with the ten largest covering 0.43%. The chain uses TRBV27 and TRBJ2-2, with 7 bases that match TRBD1. This clonotype was obtained from an adult with an advanced solid tumor such as melanoma, head and neck, liver or kidney cancer. The sequencing used CD4+ or CD8+ T cells sorted from blood, collected in a trial of the OX40 agonist ivuxolimab. This CDR3 reads CASSFDRANTGELFF. CDR3 in DNA: TGTGCCAGCAGTTTCGACAGGGCGAACACCGGGGAGCTGTTTTTT.